This T cell receptor beta chain originates from a study of blood T cell repertoires in COVID-19. Study as a whole: In each case, the material was cDNA or gDNA derived from T cells, B-cell-depleted T cells, or PBMCs.

The age range of participants was about 18 to 100 years, with residence in around 22 US areas. Participants reported their clinical history, and cohort assignment relied on those reports. Methods used by the authors: Amplifying reference gene primers gave estimates of nucleated cell counts. Data came from immunoSEQ multiplex PCR; TCRdb stores just in-frame clones and leaves some out. D and trimming were read from the DNA, whereas the V and J calls and clone size are those reported in that table. Of 180,000 or so clones listed, roughly 89% are singletons. CDR1 and CDR2 (germline): SGHKS, YYEKEE (reference sequence). V was clipped by 4 bases and J by 4 bases; unmatched bases: 8. The CDR3 covers 17 residues.

The chain employs TRBV5-5 and TRBJ1-6; 10 nucleotides line up with TRBD1. The specimen sequenced was PBMCs or T cells enriched from blood (not recorded which). This TCR was recovered from a woman between 40 and 55 years old with acute COVID-19. The CDR3: CASSTQGQGKYNSPLHF. The CDR3 coding sequence is TGTGCCAGCAGCACCCAGGGACAGGGGAAATATAATTCACCCCTCCACTTT.